Included here is one T cell receptor beta chain sequence, with context. This record belongs to a study of CD8 T cells in Susac syndrome. Study as a whole: Blood was drawn from patients with Susac syndrome. At that point, they were therapy-naive, on corticosteroids, or on intravenous immunoglobulin alone.

About 0.5 to 1 ug RNA was reverse transcribed with random hexamers. A multiplex approach, immunoSEQ multiplex PCR, amplified TCR beta CDR3 across 54 Vbeta and 13 Jbeta. TCRdb reprocessed the immunoSEQ multiplex PCR reads with MiXCR, giving one entry per CDR3 protein. The sample shows about 100,000 distinct CDR3 sequences, 95% of them seen only once. TEMRA cells were FACS-enriched and CD8+ and CD4+ T cells negatively isolated. The sequence was obtained from a human donor with Susac syndrome. The sample was CD8+ T cells from PBMCs.

CDR3 bases: TGCAGTGCTAGGGATGGACAGGGCACCACGGCCTACGAGCAGTACTTC. As protein: CSARDGQGTTAYEQYF. The rearrangement joins TRBV20-1 to TRBJ2-7, with TRBD1 matching over 8 bases. CDR1 and CDR2 from the germline V gene are DFQATT and SNEGSKA (reference sequence). V shed 3 bases, J shed 2 bases, and the junction held 12 bases outside the gene matches. CDR3 length equals 16 residues.